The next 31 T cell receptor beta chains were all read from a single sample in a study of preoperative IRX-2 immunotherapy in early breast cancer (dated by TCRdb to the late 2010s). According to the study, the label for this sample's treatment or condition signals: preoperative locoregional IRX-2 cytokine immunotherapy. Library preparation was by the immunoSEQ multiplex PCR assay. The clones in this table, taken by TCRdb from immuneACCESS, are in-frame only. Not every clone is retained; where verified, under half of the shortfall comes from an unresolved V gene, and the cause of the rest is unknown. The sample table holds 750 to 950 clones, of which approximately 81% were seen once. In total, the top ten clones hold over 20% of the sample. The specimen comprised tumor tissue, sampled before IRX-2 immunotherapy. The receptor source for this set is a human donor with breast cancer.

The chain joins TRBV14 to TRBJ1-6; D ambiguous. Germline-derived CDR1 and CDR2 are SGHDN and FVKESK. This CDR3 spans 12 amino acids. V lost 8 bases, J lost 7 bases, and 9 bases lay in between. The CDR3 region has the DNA TGTGCCAGCTCCCACGGGAATTCACCCCTCCACTTT. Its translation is CASSHGNSPLHF. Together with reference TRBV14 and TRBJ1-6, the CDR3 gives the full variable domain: EAGVTQFPSHSVIEKGQTVTLRCDPISGHDNLYWYRRVMGKEIKFLLHFVKESKQDESGMPNNRFLAERTGGTYSTLKVQPAELEDSGVYFCASSHGNSPLHFGNGTRLTVT.

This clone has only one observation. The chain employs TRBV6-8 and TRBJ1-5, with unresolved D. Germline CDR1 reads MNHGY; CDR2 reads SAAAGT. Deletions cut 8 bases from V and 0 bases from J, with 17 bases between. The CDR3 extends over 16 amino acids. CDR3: CASGAGLLYSNQPQHF. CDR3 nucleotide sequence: TGTGCCAGCGGAGCAGGATTACTTTATAGCAATCAGCCCCAGCATTTT.

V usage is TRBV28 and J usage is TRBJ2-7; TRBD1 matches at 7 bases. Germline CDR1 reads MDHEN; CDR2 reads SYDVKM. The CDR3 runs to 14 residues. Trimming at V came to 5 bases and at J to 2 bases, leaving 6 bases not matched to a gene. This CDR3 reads CASSLRDSTYEQYV. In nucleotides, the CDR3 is TGTGCCAGCAGTCTCCGGGACAGCACCTACGAGCAGTACGTC.

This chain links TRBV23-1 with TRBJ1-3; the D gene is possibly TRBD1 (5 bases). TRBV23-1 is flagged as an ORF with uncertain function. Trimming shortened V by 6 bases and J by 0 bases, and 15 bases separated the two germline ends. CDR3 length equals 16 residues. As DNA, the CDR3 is TGCGCCAGCAGCCCCGGACATGGAGCCTCTGGAAACACCATATATTTT. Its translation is CASSPGHGASGNTIYF.

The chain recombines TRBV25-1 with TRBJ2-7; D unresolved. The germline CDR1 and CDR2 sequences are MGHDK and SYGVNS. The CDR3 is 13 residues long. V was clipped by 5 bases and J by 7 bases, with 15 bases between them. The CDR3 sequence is CASSSPTRSEQYF. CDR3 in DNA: TGTGCCAGCAGTTCTCCAACCCGGAGTGAGCAGTACTTC.

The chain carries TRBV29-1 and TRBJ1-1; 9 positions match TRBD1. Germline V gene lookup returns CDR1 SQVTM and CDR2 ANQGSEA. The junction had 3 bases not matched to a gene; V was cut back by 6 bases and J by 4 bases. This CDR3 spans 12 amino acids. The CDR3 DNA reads TGCAGCGTCCAACAGGGGGCCACTGAAGCTTTCTTT. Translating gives CSVQQGATEAFF. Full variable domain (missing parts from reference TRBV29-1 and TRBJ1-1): SAVISQKPSRDICQRGTSLTIQCQVDSQVTMMFWYRQQPGQSLTLIATANQGSEATYESGFVIDKFPISRPNLTFSTLTVSNMSPEDSSIYLCSVQQGATEAFFGQGTRLTVV.

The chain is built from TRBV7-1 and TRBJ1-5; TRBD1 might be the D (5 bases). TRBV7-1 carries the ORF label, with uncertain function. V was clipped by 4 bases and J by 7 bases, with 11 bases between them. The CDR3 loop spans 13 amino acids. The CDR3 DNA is TGTGCCAGCAGCTTAATCGGGGGACAGCCCCAGCATTTT. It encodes CASSLIGGQPQHF.

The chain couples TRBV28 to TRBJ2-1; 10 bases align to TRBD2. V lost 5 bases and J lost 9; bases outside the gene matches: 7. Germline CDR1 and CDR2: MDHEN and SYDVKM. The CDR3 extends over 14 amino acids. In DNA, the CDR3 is TGTGCCAGCAGTCCTAGCGGGGGCTCGCGTGAGCAGTTCTTC. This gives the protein CASSPSGGSREQFF.

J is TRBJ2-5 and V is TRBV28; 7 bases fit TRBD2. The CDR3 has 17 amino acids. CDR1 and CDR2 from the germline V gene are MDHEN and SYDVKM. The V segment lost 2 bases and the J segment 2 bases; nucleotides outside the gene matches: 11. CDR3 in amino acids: CASSLRRELQTQETQYF. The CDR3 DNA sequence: TGTGCCAGCAGTTTAAGGCGGGAGTTACAAACACAAGAGACCCAGTACTTC.

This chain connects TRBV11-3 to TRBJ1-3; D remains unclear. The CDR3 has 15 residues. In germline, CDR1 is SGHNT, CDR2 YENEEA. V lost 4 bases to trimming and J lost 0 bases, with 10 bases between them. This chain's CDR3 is CASSSGGVSGNTIYF. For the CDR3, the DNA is TGTGCCAGCAGCTCAGGCGGAGTCTCTGGAAACACCATATATTTT.

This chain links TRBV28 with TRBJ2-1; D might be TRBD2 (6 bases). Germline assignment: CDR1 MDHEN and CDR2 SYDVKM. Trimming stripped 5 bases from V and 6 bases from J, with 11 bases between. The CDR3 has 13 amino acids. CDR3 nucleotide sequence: TGTGCCAGCAGTCGGAGAGCGGGCAATGAGCAGTTCTTC. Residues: CASSRRAGNEQFF.

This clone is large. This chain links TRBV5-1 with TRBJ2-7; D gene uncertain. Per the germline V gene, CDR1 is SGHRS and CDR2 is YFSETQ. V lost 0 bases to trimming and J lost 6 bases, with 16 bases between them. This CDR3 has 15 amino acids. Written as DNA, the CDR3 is TGCGCCAGCAGCTTGGATTCGGTAATTGAGGCCGAGCAGTACTTC. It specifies CASSLDSVIEAEQYF.

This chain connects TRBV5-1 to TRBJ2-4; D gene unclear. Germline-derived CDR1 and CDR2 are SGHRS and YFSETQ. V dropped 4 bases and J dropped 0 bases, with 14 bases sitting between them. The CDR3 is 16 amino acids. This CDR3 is CASSPEIRGAKNIQYF. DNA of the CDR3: TGCGCCAGCAGCCCGGAGATTCGAGGAGCCAAAAACATTCAGTACTTC.

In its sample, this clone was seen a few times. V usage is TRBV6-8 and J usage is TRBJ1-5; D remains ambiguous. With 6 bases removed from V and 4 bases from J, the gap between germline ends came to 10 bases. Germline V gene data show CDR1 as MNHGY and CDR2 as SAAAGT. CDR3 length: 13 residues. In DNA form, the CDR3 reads TGTGCCAGCAGCCAGAGTGTTAATCAGCCCCAGCATTTT. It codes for CASSQSVNQPQHF.

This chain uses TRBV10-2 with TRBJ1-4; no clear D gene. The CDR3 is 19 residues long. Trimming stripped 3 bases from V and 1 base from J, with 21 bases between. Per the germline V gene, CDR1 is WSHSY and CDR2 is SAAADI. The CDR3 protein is CASSESGPGWWLTNEKLFF. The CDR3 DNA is TGCGCCAGCAGTGAATCAGGCCCCGGGTGGTGGCTAACTAATGAAAAACTGTTTTTT.

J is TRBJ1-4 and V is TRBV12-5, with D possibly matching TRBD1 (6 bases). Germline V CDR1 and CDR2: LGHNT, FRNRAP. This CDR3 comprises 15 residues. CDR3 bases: TGTGCCAGCACCCTAAGGGACACCTCTAATGAAAAACTGTTTTTT. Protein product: CASTLRDTSNEKLFF.

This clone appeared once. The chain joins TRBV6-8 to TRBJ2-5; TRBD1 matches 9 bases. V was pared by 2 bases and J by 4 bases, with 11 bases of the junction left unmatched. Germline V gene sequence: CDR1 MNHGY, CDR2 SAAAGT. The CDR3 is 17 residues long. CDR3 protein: CASSYPSSGTGTETQYF. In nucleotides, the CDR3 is TGTGCCAGCAGTTACCCCAGTTCCGGGACAGGGACAGAGACCCAGTACTTC.

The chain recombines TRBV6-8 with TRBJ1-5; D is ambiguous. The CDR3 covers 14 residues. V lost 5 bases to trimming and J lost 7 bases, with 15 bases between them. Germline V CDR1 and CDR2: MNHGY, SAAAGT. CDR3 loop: CASSKNGIGQPQHF. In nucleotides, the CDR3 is TGTGCCAGCAGTAAGAACGGGATCGGCCAGCCCCAGCATTTT.

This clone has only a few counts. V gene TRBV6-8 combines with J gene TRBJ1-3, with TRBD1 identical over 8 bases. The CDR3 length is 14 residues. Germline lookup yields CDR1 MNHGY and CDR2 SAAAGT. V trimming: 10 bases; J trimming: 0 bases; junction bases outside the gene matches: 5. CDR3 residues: CAISDRDSGNTIYF. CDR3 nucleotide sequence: TGTGCCATCTCGGACAGGGACTCTGGAAACACCATATATTTT.

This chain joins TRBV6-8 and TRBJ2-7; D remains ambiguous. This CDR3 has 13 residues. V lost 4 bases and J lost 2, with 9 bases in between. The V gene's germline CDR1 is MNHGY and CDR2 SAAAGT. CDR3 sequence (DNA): TGTGCCAGCAGTTCCGCCCAGACCTACGAGCAGTACTTC. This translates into CASSSAQTYEQYF.

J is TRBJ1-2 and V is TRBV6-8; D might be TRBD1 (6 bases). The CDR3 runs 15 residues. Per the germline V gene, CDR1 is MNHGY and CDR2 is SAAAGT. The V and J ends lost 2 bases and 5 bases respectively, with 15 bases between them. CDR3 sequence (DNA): TGTGCCAGCAGTTACCCACCCGACAGGCCATATGGCTACACCTTC. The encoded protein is CASSYPPDRPYGYTF.

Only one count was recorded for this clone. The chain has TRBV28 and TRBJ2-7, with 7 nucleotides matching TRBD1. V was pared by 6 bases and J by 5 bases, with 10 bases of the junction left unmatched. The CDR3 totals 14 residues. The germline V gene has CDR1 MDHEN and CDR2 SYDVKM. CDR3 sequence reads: CASSPRTGANEQYV. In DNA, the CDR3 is TGTGCCAGCAGCCCCCGAACAGGGGCCAACGAGCAGTACGTC.

DNA of the CDR3: TGCAGCGTTCAAAGGAGGGCGCGGGACAATGAGCAGTTCTTC. This encodes CSVQRRARDNEQFF. The rearrangement uses TRBV29-1 and TRBJ2-1; D possibly corresponds to TRBD2 (6 bases). Germline V CDR1 and CDR2: SQVTM, ANQGSEA. Trimming pared 5 bases from V and 5 bases from J, leaving 16 bases between. The CDR3 sequence is 14 residues long.

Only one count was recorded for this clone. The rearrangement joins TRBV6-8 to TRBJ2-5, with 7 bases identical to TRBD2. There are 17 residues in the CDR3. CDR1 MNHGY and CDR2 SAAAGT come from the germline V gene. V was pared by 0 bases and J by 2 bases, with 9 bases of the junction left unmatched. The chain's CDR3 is CASSYSSAGGFQETQYF. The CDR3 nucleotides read TGTGCCAGCAGTTACTCATCGGCCGGGGGGTTTCAAGAGACCCAGTACTTC.

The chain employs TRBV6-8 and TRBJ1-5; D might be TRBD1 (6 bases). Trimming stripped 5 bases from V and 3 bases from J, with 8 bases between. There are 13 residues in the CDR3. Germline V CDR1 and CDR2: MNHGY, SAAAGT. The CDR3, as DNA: TGTGCCAGCAGTGAGGGGGTCAATCAGCCCCAGCATTTT. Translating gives CASSEGVNQPQHF.

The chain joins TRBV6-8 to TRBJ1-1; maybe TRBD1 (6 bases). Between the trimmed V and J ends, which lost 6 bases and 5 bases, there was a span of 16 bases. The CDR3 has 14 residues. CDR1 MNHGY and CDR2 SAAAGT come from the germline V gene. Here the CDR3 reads CASRPPRQETEAFF. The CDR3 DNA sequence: TGTGCCAGCAGACCACCTCGACAGGAGACTGAAGCTTTCTTT.

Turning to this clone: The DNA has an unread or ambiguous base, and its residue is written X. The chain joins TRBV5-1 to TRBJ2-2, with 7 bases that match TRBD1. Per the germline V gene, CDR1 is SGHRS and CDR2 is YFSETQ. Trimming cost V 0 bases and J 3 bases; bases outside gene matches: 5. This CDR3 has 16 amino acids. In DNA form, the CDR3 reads TGCGCCAGCAGCTTGGTAAACAGGGGSGACACCGGGGAGCTGTTTTTT. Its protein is CASSLVNRXDTGELFF. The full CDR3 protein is CASSLVNRGDTGELFF.

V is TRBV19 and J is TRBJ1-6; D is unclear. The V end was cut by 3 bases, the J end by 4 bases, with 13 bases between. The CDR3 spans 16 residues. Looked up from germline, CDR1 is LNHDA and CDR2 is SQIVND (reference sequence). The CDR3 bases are TGTGCCAGTAGTATGAAGAAACAGACTTATAATTCACCCCTCCACTTT. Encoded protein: CASSMKKQTYNSPLHF.

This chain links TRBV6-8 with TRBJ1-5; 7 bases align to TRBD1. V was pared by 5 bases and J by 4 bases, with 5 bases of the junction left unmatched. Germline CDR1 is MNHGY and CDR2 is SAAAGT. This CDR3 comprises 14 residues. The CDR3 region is CASSARDRNQPQHF. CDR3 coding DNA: TGTGCCAGCAGTGCCCGGGACAGAAATCAGCCCCAGCATTTT.

The CDR3 sequence: CASSLQGTGGSEGYGYTF. In nucleotides, the CDR3 is TGTGCCAGCAGCCTGCAAGGGACAGGGGGCTCCGAGGGCTATGGCTACACCTTC. The rearrangement uses TRBV6-8 and TRBJ1-2, with 12 bases lining up with TRBD1. Germline values: CDR1 MNHGY, CDR2 SAAAGT. Trimming cost V 6 bases and J 4 bases; bases outside gene matches: 15. The CDR3 totals 18 residues.

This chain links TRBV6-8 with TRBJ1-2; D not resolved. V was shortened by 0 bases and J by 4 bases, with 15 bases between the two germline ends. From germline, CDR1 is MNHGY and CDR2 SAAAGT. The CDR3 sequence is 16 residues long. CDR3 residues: CASSYSSTEDRYGYTF. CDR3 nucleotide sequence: TGTGCCAGCAGTTACTCGTCCACAGAGGACCGCTATGGCTACACCTTC.